This T cell receptor beta chain was documented in a study of regulatory T cells in long-lasting Graves disease. Stated time point: newly diagnosed GD, antithyroid drugs for less than 3 months. RNA isolated from PBMCs was used to make the TCR library. Diagnoses of Graves' disease were made by American Thyroid Association guidelines. TCR beta libraries were built with iRepertoire HTBI primers and Arm-PCR of CDR3 regions. MiXCR, applied by TCRdb to the multiplex PCR reads, yields one record per CDR3 protein. The table has over 450,000 distinct CDR3 sequences, around 13% seen once. This clonotype was detected ten times or more. The CDR3 runs to 14 residues. Trimming took 5 bases from V and 5 from J; bases not matched to a gene: 3. This sample was shared with a second study, whose subject was T cells in Graves' hyperthyroidism and ophthalmopathy.

This sequence joins TRBV12-3 or TRBV12-4 and TRBJ2-7, with 13 bases fitting TRBD2. The material was peripheral blood mononuclear cells (PBMCs), obtained at new diagnosis, from a patient treated with antithyroid drugs. This TCR came from a woman younger than 45 with Graves disease. CDR3 sequence: CASSRTSGSDEQYF. CDR3 coding DNA: TGTGCCAGCAGTCGGACTAGCGGGAGCGACGAGCAGTACTTC.